The T cell receptor (beta chain) described here comes from a study of OX40 agonist ivuxolimab in advanced cancers. Overall study context: Age averaged 60 years (range roughly 20 to 90), and 82.7% were male. Partial responses occurred in three patients (one hepatocellular carcinoma, two cutaneous melanoma).

As regards this clone: Its matching antigen is unknown.

The CDR3 is made up of 14 amino acids. The V and J ends lost 1 base and 2 bases, in that order; junction bases with no gene match: 1. The germline CDR1 and CDR2 sequences are SGHTS and YDEGEE. The repertoire was sequenced with immunoSEQ multiplex PCR; TCRdb's copy has only in-frame clones and lacks some. This sample has tens of thousands of clones, with about 87% found just once. Study observations and caveats: Among T cells, CD8+ cells averaged more expanded clones than CD4+ cells. Normalized expansion of T-cell clones was also low for some nonresponders.

The rearrangement uses TRBV5-8 and TRBJ2-7; 9 nucleotides agree with TRBD1. The specimen comprised CD4+ or CD8+ T cells sorted from blood, sampled in a trial of the OX40 agonist ivuxolimab. The receptor comes from an adult with an advanced solid tumor such as melanoma, head and neck, liver or kidney cancer. The CDR3, as DNA: TGTGCCAGCAGCTTGTGGGACAGGGCCTACGAGCAGTACTTC. It translates to CASSLWDRAYEQYF.